These 16 T cell receptor beta chains were sequenced from one sample in a study of CD8 T cells in Susac syndrome. Random hexamers were used to reverse transcribe an amount of roughly 0.45 to 1 ug RNA. TCRdb recomputed calls from the immunoSEQ multiplex PCR reads with MiXCR, one row per CDR3 protein. Seen here are around 170,000 distinct CDR3 sequences, 85% to 95% observed once, and the top ten hold approximately 0.16%. The source material was CD8+ T cells from PBMCs. All receptors come from a human donor with Susac syndrome.

This rearrangement joins TRBV13 to TRBJ2-7; a weak D match, TRBD2 (5 bases). There are 15 residues in the CDR3. V was trimmed by 1 base and J by 6 bases, leaving 16 bases between them. Germline CDR1 reads PRHDT; CDR2 reads FYEKMQ (reference sequence). CDR3 amino acids: CASSLVGPAAREQYF. The CDR3 DNA follows: TGTGCCAGCAGCTTAGTAGGTCCAGCGGCTCGCGAGCAGTACTTC. Using reference TRBV13 and TRBJ2-7 for the parts outside the CDR3, the full variable domain is AAGVIQSPRHLIKEKRETATLKCYPIPRHDTVYWYQQGPGQDPQFLISFYEKMQSDKGSIPDRFSAQQFSDYHSELNMSSLELGDSALYFCASSLVGPAAREQYFGPGTRLTVT.

The chain links TRBV15 to TRBJ2-7; unclear D gene. The CDR3 spans 13 residues. The germline V gene encodes CDR1 LNHNV and CDR2 YYDKDF (reference sequence). V lost 0 bases and J 4 bases, leaving 7 bases between the germline ends. CDR3 sequence (DNA): TGTGCCACCAGCAGAGATCGAATTTACGAGCAGTACTTC. Protein product: CATSRDRIYEQYF. The variable domain in full, with the rest retrieved from reference TRBV15 and TRBJ2-7, is DAMVIQNPRYQVTQFGKPVTLSCSQTLNHNVMYWYQQKSSQAPKLLFHYYDKDFNNEADTPDNFQSRRPNTSFCFLDIRSPGLGDTAMYLCATSRDRIYEQYFGPGTRLTVT.

The V call is TRBV9, the J call TRBJ2-1; 7 nucleotides match TRBD1. Losses at the gene ends were 2 bases for V and 9 bases for J; bases not matched to a gene: 11. CDR3 length equals 15 residues. CDR1 and CDR2 (germline): SGDLS, YYNGEE. This CDR3 reads CASSVAGTVGSEQFF. Written as DNA, the CDR3 is TGTGCCAGCAGCGTTGCCGGGACAGTGGGCAGTGAGCAGTTCTTC.

A few counts support this clonotype. V is TRBV5-1 and J is TRBJ2-7; TRBD1 matches at 10 bases. The CDR3 is made up of 14 amino acids. Germline CDR1 is SGHRS and CDR2 is YFSETQ. V dropped 4 bases and J dropped 2; count of bases not matched to a gene: 3. The CDR3: CASSAGTGAYEQYF. CDR3 coding DNA: TGCGCCAGCAGCGCCGGGACAGGGGCCTACGAGCAGTACTTC.

The chain is built from TRBV5-1 and TRBJ1-1, with a tentative D call TRBD1 (6 bases). V lost 6 bases to trimming and J lost 4 bases, with 16 bases between them. The germline V gene has CDR1 SGHRS and CDR2 YFSETQ. This CDR3 spans 14 amino acids. In DNA, the CDR3 is TGCGCCAGCACAATTACGGGGGCCCCCACTGAAGCTTTCTTT. Translation: CASTITGAPTEAFF.

This chain links TRBV4-1 with TRBJ1-3, with D unresolved. CDR1 is MGHRA and CDR2 is YSYEKL in the germline V gene. This CDR3 spans 14 amino acids. V was cut by 0 bases and J by 3 bases, with 6 bases left in between. The CDR3 region is CASSQDFGGNTIYF. The DNA for the CDR3 is TGCGCCAGCAGCCAAGATTTCGGTGGAAACACCATATATTTT.

The V gene is TRBV2, the J gene TRBJ2-7; D is tentatively TRBD1 or TRBD2 (5 bases each). This CDR3 comprises 11 residues. The V end was cut by 4 bases, the J end by 6 bases, with 7 bases between. Germline V gene lookup returns CDR1 SNHLY and CDR2 FYNNEI. The CDR3 DNA sequence: TGTGCCAGCAGTGCAGGGAGCGAGCAGTACTTC. Encoded protein: CASSAGSEQYF.

J is TRBJ2-1 and V is TRBV9; D gene ambiguous. Germline V gives CDR1 SGDLS, CDR2 YYNGEE. This CDR3 region has 14 residues. Trimming removed 0 bases at V and 7 bases at J, with 11 bases between. The CDR3 is CASSVEGSPNEQFF. In DNA form, the CDR3 reads TGTGCCAGCAGCGTAGAGGGTAGCCCAAATGAGCAGTTCTTC. Using reference TRBV9 and TRBJ2-1 for the parts outside the CDR3, the full variable domain is DSGVTQTPKHLITATGQRVTLRCSPRSGDLSVYWYQQSLDQGLQFLIQYYNGEERAKGNILERFSAQQFPDLHSELNLSSLELGDSALYFCASSVEGSPNEQFFGPGTRLTVL.

A single count supports this clonotype. The chain carries TRBV9 and TRBJ2-5; D ambiguous. V was cut by 0 bases and J by 3 bases, with 12 bases left in between. This CDR3 has 15 amino acids. CDR1 and CDR2 (germline): SGDLS, YYNGEE. As DNA, the CDR3 is TGTGCCAGCAGCGTAGCCTGGACGGAGAAAGAGACCCAGTACTTC. It codes for CASSVAWTEKETQYF.

The rearrangement joins TRBV9 to TRBJ1-2; 8 positions agree with TRBD1. This CDR3 spans 17 amino acids. The germline V gene encodes CDR1 SGDLS and CDR2 YYNGEE. V shed 0 bases, J shed 6 bases, and the junction held 13 bases outside the gene matches. CDR3: CASSVDREQGGFDGYTF. CDR3 nucleotides: TGTGCCAGCAGCGTAGACCGTGAACAGGGGGGCTTTGATGGCTACACCTTC.

V and J are TRBV20-1 and TRBJ2-5; D not certain. The CDR3 is made up of 14 amino acids. Between the trimmed V and J ends, which lost 2 bases and 1 base, there was a span of 11 bases. CDR1 is DFQATT and CDR2 is SNEGSKA in the germline V gene (reference sequence). CDR3 residues: CSARSFVGQETQYF. The CDR3 DNA reads TGCAGTGCTAGAAGTTTCGTTGGCCAAGAGACCCAGTACTTC.

V is TRBV12-3 or TRBV12-4 and J is TRBJ2-5, with D maybe TRBD2 (6 bases). There are 16 residues in the CDR3. The V gene lost 6 bases and the J gene lost 1 base, with 18 bases spanning the gap. CDR3 nucleotide sequence: TGTGCCAGCAGCTCCTACGCTGGGGGAGGCCAAGAGACCCAGTACTTC. Protein: CASSSYAGGGQETQYF.

The chain recombines TRBV20-1 with TRBJ2-2; D unresolved. This CDR3 spans 13 amino acids. Germline assignment: CDR1 DFQATT and CDR2 SNEGSKA (reference sequence). V gave up 2 bases and J gave up 5 bases, with 9 bases separating them. CDR3 nucleotides: TGCAGTGCTAGAAATTTACGGACCGGGGAGCTGTTTTTT. As protein: CSARNLRTGELFF.

The chain carries TRBV5-1 and TRBJ1-1, with a tentative D call TRBD1 (6 bases). The CDR3 covers 14 residues. CDR1 and CDR2 (germline): SGHRS, YFSETQ. V was clipped by 0 bases and J by 7 bases, with 13 bases between them. This chain's CDR3 is CASSLDSGGREAFF. CDR3 coding DNA: TGCGCCAGCAGCTTGGACTCCGGGGGCCGTGAAGCTTTCTTT.

The chain combines TRBV12-3 or TRBV12-4 with TRBJ2-7, with a weak D call TRBD2 (6 bases). The length of the CDR3 is 14 residues. Trimming took off 4 bases at V and 4 bases at J, with 14 bases between the two ends. CDR3 sequence (DNA): TGTGCCAGCAGTTATTCCGGGAGAGAATACGAGCAGTACTTC. Amino acids: CASSYSGREYEQYF.

The V gene is TRBV6-1, the J gene TRBJ1-2; 7 bases fit TRBD1. The ends lost 8 bases at V and 8 bases at J; junction bases unmatched: 20. This CDR3 has 16 amino acids. Per the germline V gene, CDR1 is MNHNS and CDR2 is SASEGT. The CDR3 is CASLSGLTGWRTGYTF. The CDR3 region has the DNA TGTGCCAGCCTCTCCGGCCTGACAGGGTGGAGGACGGGCTACACCTTC.